This entry describes one T cell receptor beta chain. Its antigen is not known. The sample is drawn from a study of untreated major depressive disorder. Notes on the study in general: Depressed patients' CD4+ T cells carried increased TRBV05-01 (Vbeta 5.1) usage versus control CD4+ T cells.

Every depressed patient was matched in pairs with a non-depressed control on sex, age, current smoking status and body mass index. Enrichment usually gave 90% to 95% pure CD4+ T cells. Some clones are missing from TCRdb's copy, which holds only in-frame ones; the method was immunoSEQ multiplex PCR. Of about 19,000 clones listed, more than 90% are singletons. Germline V CDR1 and CDR2: WSHSY, SAAADI. Trimming pared 3 bases from V and 4 bases from J, leaving 9 bases between. The CDR3 is made up of 13 amino acids. Sample: CD4+ T cells from PBMCs. The chain combines TRBV10-2 with TRBJ1-2; D might be TRBD1 (6 bases). The TCR sequence derives from a woman aged 40 to 50 with major depressive disorder. The CDR3 loop is CASSEAGVYGYTF. In nucleotides, the CDR3 is TGCGCCAGCAGTGAAGCAGGGGTCTATGGCTACACCTTC.